This is a list of T cell receptor beta chains from one sample in a study of blood T cell repertoires in COVID-19. Method: immunoSEQ multiplex PCR; TCRdb's copy keeps in-frame clones and lacks some. The table includes some 180,000 clones, around 80% detected once. Source material: peripheral blood. The source of these receptors is a woman aged 40 to 49 with COVID-19, enrolled during active disease. Both conserved end residues are part of each CDR3. The order of the fields is clone size, J gene, V gene, D gene, CDR3 protein, CDR3 DNA. D genes are given only for firm matches. For some rows the clone size is stated as once, few or many, or as a class when expanded; others skip it.

size: .; J: TRBJ2-3; V: TRBV7-3; D: TRBD2; CDR3: CASSSGLAGGADTQYF; DNA: TGTGCCAGCAGCTCGGGACTAGCGGGAGGGGCAGATACGCAGTATTTT
size: .; J: TRBJ1-1; V: TRBV6-2/TRBV6-3; D: .; CDR3: CASSYPQENTEAFF; DNA: TGTGCCAGCAGTTACCCTCAGGAGAACACTGAAGCTTTCTTT
size: .; J: TRBJ1-1; V: TRBV2; D: .; CDR3: CASSGSLMNTEAFF; DNA: TGTGCCAGCAGTGGGAGTCTCATGAACACTGAAGCTTTCTTT
size: .; J: TRBJ1-3; V: TRBV3-1/TRBV3-2; D: .; CDR3: CASSPRGAGNTIYF; DNA: TGTGCCAGCAGTCCTCGGGGGGCCGGAAACACCATATATTTT
size: .; J: TRBJ1-1; V: TRBV7-3; D: .; CDR3: CASSYSGAMNTEAFF; DNA: TGTGCCAGCAGCTATTCAGGGGCCATGAACACTGAAGCTTTCTTT
size: .; J: TRBJ1-2; V: TRBV28; D: .; CDR3: CASTLGGEGYTF; DNA: TGTGCCAGCACCTTAGGGGGGGAGGGCTACACCTTC
size: .; J: TRBJ1-2; V: TRBV7-9; D: .; CDR3: CASSSSGLNNYGYTF; DNA: TGTGCCAGCAGCTCCTCAGGGCTCAATAACTATGGCTACACCTTC
size: .; J: TRBJ1-2; V: TRBV2; D: .; CDR3: CASSDGKHGANYGYTF; DNA: TGTGCCAGCAGTGACGGTAAACACGGAGCTAACTATGGCTACACCTTC
size: few; J: TRBJ1-6; V: TRBV6-5; D: .; CDR3: CASSYSRGSYNSPLHF; DNA: TGTGCCAGCAGTTACTCAAGGGGCTCCTATAATTCACCCCTCCACTTT
size: .; J: TRBJ1-2; V: TRBV5-4; D: TRBD1; CDR3: CASRRTGGSGGYTF; DNA: TGTGCCAGCAGGAGGACAGGGGGGTCGGGAGGCTACACCTTC
size: few; J: TRBJ2-3; V: TRBV9; D: .; CDR3: CASGSLAGTDTQYF; DNA: TGTGCCAGCGGGTCATTAGCGGGCACAGATACGCAGTATTTT
size: .; J: TRBJ2-3; V: TRBV28; D: TRBD2; CDR3: CASSQRTSGGFSTDTQYF; DNA: TGTGCCAGCAGTCAACGGACTAGCGGGGGGTTTAGCACAGATACGCAGTATTTT
size: .; J: TRBJ1-1; V: TRBV3-1/TRBV3-2; D: .; CDR3: CASSPLMGGEAFF; DNA: TGTGCCAGCAGCCCCCTGATGGGGGGTGAAGCTTTCTTT
size: once; J: TRBJ2-3; V: TRBV19; D: .; CDR3: CASSIEGGRPDTQYF; DNA: TGTGCCAGTAGTATTGAGGGCGGTCGCCCAGATACGCAGTATTTT
size: .; J: TRBJ2-7; V: TRBV15; D: TRBD2; CDR3: CATSSPGLAGPEQYF; DNA: TGTGCCACCAGCAGCCCGGGACTAGCGGGCCCGGAGCAGTACTTC
size: .; J: TRBJ1-3; V: TRBV11-2; D: .; CDR3: CASSLVAGFAGNTIYF; DNA: TGTGCCAGCAGCTTAGTAGCAGGGTTTGCTGGAAACACCATATATTTT
size: few; J: TRBJ2-2; V: TRBV2; D: .; CDR3: CASSETSGFSRTGELFF; DNA: TGTGCCAGCAGTGAAACGAGCGGTTTTAGCAGGACCGGGGAGCTGTTTTTT
size: .; J: TRBJ2-7; V: TRBV19; D: .; CDR3: CASKPSGVYEQYF; DNA: TGTGCCAGTAAACCATCGGGGGTCTACGAGCAGTACTTC
size: .; J: TRBJ1-2; V: TRBV5-1; D: TRBD1; CDR3: CASSSGQGPPNYGYTF; DNA: TGCGCCAGCAGCTCTGGACAGGGCCCACCTAACTATGGCTACACCTTC
size: .; J: TRBJ2-1; V: TRBV6-5; D: .; CDR3: CASSYSYSNEQFF; DNA: TGTGCCAGCAGTTACTCTTATAGTAATGAGCAGTTCTTC
size: .; J: TRBJ2-1; V: TRBV27; D: TRBD2; CDR3: CASRRGGYYNEQFF; DNA: TGTGCCAGCAGACGGGGGGGATATTACAATGAGCAGTTCTTC
size: .; J: TRBJ1-1; V: TRBV6-5; D: TRBD1; CDR3: CASSFDRQGRGTEAFF; DNA: TGTGCCAGCAGTTTCGACCGACAGGGACGGGGCACTGAAGCTTTCTTT
size: .; J: TRBJ2-7; V: TRBV5-1; D: TRBD1; CDR3: CASRPGTGGHEQYF; DNA: TGCGCCAGCAGGCCCGGGACAGGGGGCCACGAGCAGTACTTC
size: .; J: TRBJ2-7; V: TRBV5-1; D: TRBD1; CDR3: CASSFGTVSYEQYF; DNA: TGCGCCAGCAGCTTTGGGACAGTCTCCTACGAGCAGTACTTC
size: .; J: TRBJ1-1; V: TRBV27; D: TRBD1; CDR3: CASSLRQGIGNTEAFF; DNA: TGTGCCAGCAGTTTAAGACAGGGTATTGGGAACACTGAAGCTTTCTTT
size: .; J: TRBJ1-3; V: TRBV25-1; D: TRBD1; CDR3: CASSRTTGGSGNTIYF; DNA: TGTGCCAGCAGCCGCACCACAGGGGGCTCTGGAAACACCATATATTTT
size: .; J: TRBJ2-1; V: TRBV19; D: .; CDR3: CASSITGNSNEQFF; DNA: TGTGCCAGTAGTATAACAGGGAATTCCAATGAGCAGTTCTTC
size: once; J: TRBJ1-5; V: TRBV6-4; D: .; CDR3: CASSEEKGQPQHF; DNA: TGTGCCAGCAGTGAGGAGAAAGGCCAGCCCCAGCATTTT
size: many; J: TRBJ1-2; V: TRBV14; D: TRBD1; CDR3: CASSQDTDRWNYGYTF; DNA: TGTGCCAGCAGCCAAGACACGGACAGGTGGAACTATGGCTACACCTTC
size: .; J: TRBJ2-2; V: TRBV19; D: TRBD1; CDR3: CASSPRTGYTGELFF; DNA: TGTGCCAGTAGTCCTAGGACAGGTTACACCGGGGAGCTGTTTTTT
size: .; J: TRBJ2-3; V: TRBV19; D: TRBD2; CDR3: CASEGIAGGEDTQYF; DNA: TGTGCCAGTGAAGGAATAGCGGGGGGGGAAGATACGCAGTATTTT
size: .; J: TRBJ2-2; V: TRBV7-3; D: TRBD1; CDR3: CATQATGGPQLTGELFF; DNA: TGTGCCACTCAGGCGACAGGGGGCCCCCAGCTTACCGGGGAGCTGTTTTTT
size: .; J: TRBJ1-1; V: TRBV29-1; D: .; CDR3: CSVEIRVTEAFF; DNA: TGCAGCGTTGAGATACGGGTCACTGAAGCTTTCTTT
size: .; J: TRBJ2-1; V: TRBV19; D: TRBD2; CDR3: CASSISSGLVYNEQFF; DNA: TGTGCCAGTAGTATATCCTCGGGACTAGTTTACAATGAGCAGTTCTTC
size: .; J: TRBJ2-7; V: TRBV9; D: TRBD2; CDR3: CASSEGTSGRASSGEQYF; DNA: TGTGCCAGCAGCGAGGGGACTAGCGGGAGGGCCTCGTCGGGCGAGCAGTACTTC
size: .; J: TRBJ1-1; V: TRBV27; D: .; CDR3: CASRSTGMVTEAFF; DNA: TGTGCCAGCAGATCAACAGGGATGGTCACTGAAGCTTTCTTT
size: .; J: TRBJ1-2; V: TRBV5-1; D: TRBD1; CDR3: CASSDTGGSVGYTF; DNA: TGCGCCAGCAGCGATACAGGGGGCTCGGTGGGCTACACCTTC
size: .; J: TRBJ2-1; V: TRBV7-9; D: TRBD2; CDR3: CASSSRTSGIGYNEQFF; DNA: TGTGCCAGCAGCTCCCGGACTAGCGGGATTGGTTACAATGAGCAGTTCTTC
size: few; J: TRBJ2-7; V: TRBV3-1/TRBV3-2; D: TRBD1; CDR3: CASSQGDRGSYEQYF; DNA: TGTGCCAGCAGCCAGGGGGACAGGGGGTCCTACGAGCAGTACTTC
size: few; J: TRBJ1-1; V: TRBV3-1/TRBV3-2; D: .; CDR3: CASSQDLAGRWTEAFF; DNA: TGTGCCAGCAGCCAAGATCTTGCAGGGCGGTGGACTGAAGCTTTCTTT
size: .; J: TRBJ1-1; V: TRBV7-9; D: .; CDR3: CASSPRGISQAFF; DNA: TGTGCCAGCAGCCCACGGGGGATCTCCCAAGCTTTCTTT